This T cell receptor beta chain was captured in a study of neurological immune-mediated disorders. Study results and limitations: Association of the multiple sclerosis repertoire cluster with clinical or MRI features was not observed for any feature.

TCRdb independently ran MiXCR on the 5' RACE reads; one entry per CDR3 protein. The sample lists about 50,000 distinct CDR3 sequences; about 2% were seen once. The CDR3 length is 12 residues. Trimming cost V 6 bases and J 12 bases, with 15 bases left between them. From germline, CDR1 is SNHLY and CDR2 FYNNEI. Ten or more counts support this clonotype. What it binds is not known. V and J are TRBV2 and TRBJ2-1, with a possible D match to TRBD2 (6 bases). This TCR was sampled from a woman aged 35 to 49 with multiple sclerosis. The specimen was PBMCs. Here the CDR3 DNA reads TGTGCCAGCAGCGGGACTCATTTAGGGCAGTTCTTC. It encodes CASSGTHLGQFF.